Sequencing of this T cell receptor beta chain was carried out in a study of control samples from healthy donors and cancer patients. Profiling relied on immunoSEQ multiplex PCR, and the TCRdb table lists in-frame clones only, not all of them. The sample has about 150,000 clones, approximately 96% seen once; the top ten hold approximately 6%. The V gene lost 2 bases and the J gene lost 3 bases, with 11 bases spanning the gap. There are 14 residues in the CDR3. CDR1 is MNHEY, CDR2 SVGAGI, per germline. Sequencing was done on a sample of blood. The chain couples TRBV6-5 to TRBJ2-7, with D unclear. This clonotype originated in a man aged 35-49 years in good health. The CDR3 region is CASSYGQTHYEQYF. The CDR3 nucleotides read TGTGCCAGCAGTTACGGGCAGACCCACTACGAGCAGTACTTC.